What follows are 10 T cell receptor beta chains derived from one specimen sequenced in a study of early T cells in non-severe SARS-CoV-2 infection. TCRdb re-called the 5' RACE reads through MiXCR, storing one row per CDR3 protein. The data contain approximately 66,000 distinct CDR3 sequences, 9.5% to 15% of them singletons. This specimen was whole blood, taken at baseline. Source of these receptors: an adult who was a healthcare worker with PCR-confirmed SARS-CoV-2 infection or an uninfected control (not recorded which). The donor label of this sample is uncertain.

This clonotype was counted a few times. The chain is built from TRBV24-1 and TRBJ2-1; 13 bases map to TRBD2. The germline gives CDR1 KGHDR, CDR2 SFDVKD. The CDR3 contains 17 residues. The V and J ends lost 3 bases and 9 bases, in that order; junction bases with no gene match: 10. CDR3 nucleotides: TGTGCCACCAGTGATCCGGGACTAGCGGGGAACAGCCCTGAGCAGTTCTTC. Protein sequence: CATSDPGLAGNSPEQFF.

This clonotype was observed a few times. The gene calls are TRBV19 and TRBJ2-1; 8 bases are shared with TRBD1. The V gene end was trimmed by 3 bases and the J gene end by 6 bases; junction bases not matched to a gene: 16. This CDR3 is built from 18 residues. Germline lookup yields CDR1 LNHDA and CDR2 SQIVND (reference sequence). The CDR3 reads CASSIPTFRQGLPNEQFF. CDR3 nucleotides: TGTGCCAGTAGTATCCCTACTTTTAGACAGGGGCTACCCAATGAGCAGTTCTTC.

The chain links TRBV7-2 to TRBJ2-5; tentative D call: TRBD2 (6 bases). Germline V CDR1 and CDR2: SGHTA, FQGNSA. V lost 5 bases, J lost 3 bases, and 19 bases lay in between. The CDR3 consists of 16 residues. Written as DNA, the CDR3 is TGTGCCAGCAGCGCTGATATGGCGGGGCCGAAAGAGACCCAGTACTTC. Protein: CASSADMAGPKETQYF.

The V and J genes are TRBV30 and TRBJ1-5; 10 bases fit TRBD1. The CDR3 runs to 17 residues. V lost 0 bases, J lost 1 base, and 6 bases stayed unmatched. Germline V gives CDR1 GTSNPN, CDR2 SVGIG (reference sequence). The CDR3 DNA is TGTGCCTGGAGTGTAGGGGTGACAGGGGGCAGCAATCAGCCCCAGCATTTT. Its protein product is CAWSVGVTGGSNQPQHF.

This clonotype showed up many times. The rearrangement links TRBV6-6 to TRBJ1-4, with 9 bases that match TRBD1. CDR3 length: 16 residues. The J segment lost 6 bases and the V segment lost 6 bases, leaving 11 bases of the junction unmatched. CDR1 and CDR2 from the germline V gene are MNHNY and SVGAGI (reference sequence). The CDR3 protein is CASRTGQGQRDEKLFF. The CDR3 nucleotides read TGTGCCAGCAGAACAGGACAGGGGCAGAGGGATGAAAAACTGTTTTTT.

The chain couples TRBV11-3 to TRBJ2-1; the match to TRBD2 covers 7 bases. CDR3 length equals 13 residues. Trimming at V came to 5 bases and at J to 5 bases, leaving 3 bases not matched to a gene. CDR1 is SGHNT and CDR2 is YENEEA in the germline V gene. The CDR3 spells CASSRGGHNEQFF. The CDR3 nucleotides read TGTGCCAGCAGCCGCGGGGGTCACAATGAGCAGTTCTTC. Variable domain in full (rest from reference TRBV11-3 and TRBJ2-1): EAGVVQSPRYKIIEKKQPVAFWCNPISGHNTLYWYLQNLGQGPELLIRYENEEAVDDSQLPKDRFSAERLKGVDSTLKIQPAELGDSAVYLCASSRGGHNEQFFGPGTRLTVL.

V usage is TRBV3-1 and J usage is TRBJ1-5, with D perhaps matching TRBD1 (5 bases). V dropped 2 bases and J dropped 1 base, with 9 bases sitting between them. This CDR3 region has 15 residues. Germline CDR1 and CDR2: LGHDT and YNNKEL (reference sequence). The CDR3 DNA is TGTGCCAGCAGCCAAACTACAGGAAGCAATCAGCCCCAGCATTTT. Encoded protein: CASSQTTGSNQPQHF.

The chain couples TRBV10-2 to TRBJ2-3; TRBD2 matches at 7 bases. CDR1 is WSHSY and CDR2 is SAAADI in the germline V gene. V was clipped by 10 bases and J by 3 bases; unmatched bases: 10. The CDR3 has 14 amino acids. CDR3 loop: CATMTSKSTDTQYF. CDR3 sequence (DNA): TGCGCCACCATGACTAGCAAGTCGACAGATACGCAGTATTTT.

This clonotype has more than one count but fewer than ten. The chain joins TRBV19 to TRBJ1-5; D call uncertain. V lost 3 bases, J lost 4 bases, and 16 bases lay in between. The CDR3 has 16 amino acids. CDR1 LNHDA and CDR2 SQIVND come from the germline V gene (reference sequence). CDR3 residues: CASSIGRVDGNQPQHF. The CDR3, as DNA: TGTGCCAGTAGTATTGGCCGGGTCGATGGGAATCAGCCCCAGCATTTT.

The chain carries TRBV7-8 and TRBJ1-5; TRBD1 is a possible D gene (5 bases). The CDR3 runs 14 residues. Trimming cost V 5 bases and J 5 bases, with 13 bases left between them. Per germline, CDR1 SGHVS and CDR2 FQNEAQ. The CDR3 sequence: CASSDRDQYQPQHF. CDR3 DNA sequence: TGTGCCAGCAGCGACCGGGACCAATATCAGCCCCAGCATTTT.